This TCR beta chain was sequenced during a study of T-cell reconstitution after alpha-beta-depleted transplantation in children. TCRbeta library preparation incorporated unique molecular identifiers. TCRdb re-analysed the PCR reads in MiXCR, keeping a single row per CDR3 protein. The table has some 640,000 distinct CDR3 sequences, approximately 16% seen once. From germline, CDR1 is SGHDT and CDR2 YYEEEE. V was clipped by 5 bases and J by 6 bases, with 12 bases between them. There are 12 residues in the CDR3. In this sample, this clonotype turned up many times. This chain links TRBV5-6 with TRBJ2-7; D perhaps matches TRBD1 (6 bases). The TCR originated in a human donor who donated a stem cell graft to a child with acute myeloid leukemia. The sequenced sample was PBMCs from the stem cell graft donor, obtained from the stem cell graft. CDR3 DNA: TGTGCCAGCAGGGACAGCTCCCCCGAGCAGTACTTC. Protein sequence: CASRDSSPEQYF.